This T cell receptor beta chain is drawn from a study of B cell selection in AIRE deficiency. Study findings and constraints: Around 31% of healthy-donor shared Treg TCRbeta sequences appeared in patient Tconv cells. AIRE-deficient Tconv and Treg repertoires matched healthy donors in TCRBV, CDR3 length, diversity. Shorter CDR3s marked shared Treg sequences, biased toward few non-templated insertions.

CD4+CD127+ cells were sorted as the conventional CD4 T cells. This clone is a singleton in its sample. Its specificity is not known. The V gene's germline CDR1 is GTSNPN and CDR2 SVGIG (reference sequence). The CDR3 runs to 15 residues. The ends lost 5 bases at V and 5 bases at J; junction bases unmatched: 9. Clones were sequenced by immunoSEQ multiplex PCR, and TCRdb holds only the in-frame ones, with some missing. Of over 20,000 clones in the sample, 97% were seen once. Sequenced: conventional CD4+ T cells sorted from PBMCs. This clonotype was obtained from a human donor with AIRE deficiency. V usage is TRBV30 and J usage is TRBJ2-2; 9 bases match TRBD1. CDR3 in amino acids: CAWAPGTGLTGELFF. As DNA, the CDR3 is TGTGCCTGGGCTCCCGGGACAGGGCTAACCGGGGAGCTGTTTTTT. Together with reference TRBV30 and TRBJ2-2, the CDR3 gives the full variable domain: SQTIHQWPATLVQPVGSPLSLECTVEGTSNPNLYWYRQAAGRGLQLLFYSVGIGQISSEVPQNLSASRPQDRQFILSSKKLLLSDSGFYLCAWAPGTGLTGELFFGEGSRLTVL.